This entry lists 6 T cell receptor beta chains sequenced from one sample in a study of cytomegalovirus exposure and HLA in healthy donors. Primers: 60 Vbeta forward and 13 Jbeta reverse. Sequencing was performed with immunoSEQ multiplex PCR; in TCRdb, only in-frame clones are kept and a portion is missing. The sample lists more than 95,000 clones; over 70% were seen once. Sequencing was done on a sample of PBMCs. These receptors all stem from a man between 18 and 29 years old in good health and CMV-seropositive.

This chain links TRBV6-1 with TRBJ2-3, with 9 bases lining up with TRBD2. Germline V gives CDR1 MNHNS, CDR2 SASEGT. This CDR3 is built from 14 residues. Trimming cost V 6 bases and J 3 bases; bases outside gene matches: 4. The CDR3 loop is CASSLAGSTDTQYF. The CDR3 nucleotides read TGTGCCAGCAGCCTAGCGGGAAGTACAGATACGCAGTATTTT.

The sample holds one count of this clone. The chain links TRBV19 to TRBJ2-7; D not certain. This CDR3 is 14 amino acids long. V shed 3 bases and J shed 3 bases, with 12 bases lying between them. The V gene's germline CDR1 is LNHDA and CDR2 SQIVND (reference sequence). The CDR3 sequence is CASSMENRLYEQYF. The CDR3 DNA sequence: TGTGCCAGTAGTATGGAGAACCGTCTCTACGAGCAGTACTTC.

The rearrangement uses TRBV21-1 and TRBJ2-1; whether TRBD2, the table's D call, matches the DNA was not checked. TRBV21-1 is reported as a pseudogene. The CDR3 is made up of 14 amino acids. CDR3 coding DNA: TGTGCCAGCAGACCAAAGCGGGGACACAATGAGCAGTTCTTC. This encodes CASRPKRGHNEQFF.

The chain has TRBV7-8 and TRBJ2-7; D is perhaps TRBD2 (6 bases). Germline V gives CDR1 SGHVS, CDR2 FQNEAQ. Deletions cut 0 bases from V and 3 bases from J, with 9 bases between. The CDR3 is 14 amino acids. CDR3 in amino acids: CASSLAGGGYEQYF. Written as DNA, the CDR3 is TGTGCCAGCAGCTTAGCCGGGGGTGGCTACGAGCAGTACTTC.

This chain connects TRBV7-9 to TRBJ2-3; 9 bases agree with TRBD2. Germline V CDR1 and CDR2: SEHNR, FQNEAQ (reference sequence). The CDR3 is 16 residues long. V lost 3 bases and J lost 5; bases outside the gene matches: 9. The CDR3 sequence is CASSFRRGGVGDTQYF. CDR3 nucleotide sequence: TGTGCCAGCAGCTTTCGTCGCGGGGGGGTAGGAGATACGCAGTATTTT.

The chain employs TRBV5-1 and TRBJ2-4, with D tentatively TRBD2 (6 bases). The V end lost 4 bases, the J end lost 0 bases, and 11 bases lay between the germline ends. CDR3 length equals 15 residues. CDR1 and CDR2 (germline): SGHRS, YFSETQ. The CDR3 DNA reads as TGCGCCAGCAGCCCAACGGGGGTAGCCAAAAACATTCAGTACTTC. Protein sequence: CASSPTGVAKNIQYF.